This record covers a single TCR beta chain. This sample was taken from a study of technical replicates of blood from several donors. This CDR3 spans 16 amino acids. Germline V lookup: CDR1 SGHRS, CDR2 YFSETQ. Trimming at V came to 0 bases and at J to 9 bases, leaving 9 bases not matched to a gene. Repertoires were generated with immunoSEQ multiplex PCR, while TCRdb's copy carries only in-frame clones and drops some. The data contain tens of thousands of clones, just over 90% of them singletons. The genes are TRBV5-1 and TRBJ2-1; 10 nucleotides match TRBD2. This clonotype originated in a human donor in good health. Some clones in this sample may be carry-over from other donors' samples. Sample: PBMCs. The DNA for the CDR3 is TGCGCCAGCAGCTTGGTGGCTAGCGGGAGTTTAGGTGAGCAGTTCTTC. Its protein product is CASSLVASGSLGEQFF. The full variable domain, completed using reference TRBV5-1 and TRBJ2-1, is KAGVTQTPRYLIKTRGQQVTLSCSPISGHRSVSWYQQTPGQGLQFLFEYFSETQRNKGNFPGRFSGRQFSNSRSEMNVSTLELGDSALYLCASSLVASGSLGEQFFGPGTRLTVL.